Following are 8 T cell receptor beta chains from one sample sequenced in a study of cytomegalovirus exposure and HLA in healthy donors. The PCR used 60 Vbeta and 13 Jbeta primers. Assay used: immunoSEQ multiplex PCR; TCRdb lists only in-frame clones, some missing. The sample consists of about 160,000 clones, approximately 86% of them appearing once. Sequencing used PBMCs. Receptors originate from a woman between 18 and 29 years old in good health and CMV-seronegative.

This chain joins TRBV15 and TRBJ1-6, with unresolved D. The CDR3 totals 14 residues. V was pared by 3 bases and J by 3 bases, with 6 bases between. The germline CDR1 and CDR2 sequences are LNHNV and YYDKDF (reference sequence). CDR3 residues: CATSRGDYNSPLHF. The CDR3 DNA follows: TGTGCCACCAGCAGGGGAGACTATAATTCACCCCTCCACTTT. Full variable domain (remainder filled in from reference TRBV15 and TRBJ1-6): DAMVIQNPRYQVTQFGKPVTLSCSQTLNHNVMYWYQQKSSQAPKLLFHYYDKDFNNEADTPDNFQSRRPNTSFCFLDIRSPGLGDTAMYLCATSRGDYNSPLHFGNGTRLTVT.

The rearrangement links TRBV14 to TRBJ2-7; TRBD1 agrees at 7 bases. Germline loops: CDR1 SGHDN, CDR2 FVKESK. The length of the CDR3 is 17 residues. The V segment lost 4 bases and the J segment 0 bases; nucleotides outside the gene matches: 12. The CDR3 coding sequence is TGTGCCAGCAGCCTTTGGCACGGGGACAGAATCTCCTACGAGCAGTACTTC. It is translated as CASSLWHGDRISYEQYF.

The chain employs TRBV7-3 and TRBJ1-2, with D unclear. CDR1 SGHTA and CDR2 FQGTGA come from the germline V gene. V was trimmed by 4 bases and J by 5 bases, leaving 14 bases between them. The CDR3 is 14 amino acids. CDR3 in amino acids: CASSSRSRRYGYTF. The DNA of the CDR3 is TGTGCCAGCAGCTCCCGGAGTCGTCGGTATGGCTACACCTTC.

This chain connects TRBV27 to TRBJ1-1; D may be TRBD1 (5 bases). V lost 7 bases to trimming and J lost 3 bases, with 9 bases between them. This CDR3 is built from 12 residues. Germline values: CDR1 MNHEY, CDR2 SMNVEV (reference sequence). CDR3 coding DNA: TGTGCCAGCAAAGGGGTGCACACTGAAGCTTTCTTT. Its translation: CASKGVHTEAFF.

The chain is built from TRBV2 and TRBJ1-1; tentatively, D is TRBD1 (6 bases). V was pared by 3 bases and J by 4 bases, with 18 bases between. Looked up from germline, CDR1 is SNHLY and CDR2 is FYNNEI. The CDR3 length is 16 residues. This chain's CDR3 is CASSDLRDTGFTEAFF. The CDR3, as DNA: TGTGCCAGCAGTGACCTTCGGGACACAGGATTCACTGAAGCTTTCTTT.

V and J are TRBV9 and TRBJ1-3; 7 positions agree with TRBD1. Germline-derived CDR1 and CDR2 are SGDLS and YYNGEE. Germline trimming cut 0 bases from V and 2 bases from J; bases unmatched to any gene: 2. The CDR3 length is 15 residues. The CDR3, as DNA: TGTGCCAGCAGCGTAGGACAGGGACCTGGAAACACCATATATTTT. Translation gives CASSVGQGPGNTIYF.

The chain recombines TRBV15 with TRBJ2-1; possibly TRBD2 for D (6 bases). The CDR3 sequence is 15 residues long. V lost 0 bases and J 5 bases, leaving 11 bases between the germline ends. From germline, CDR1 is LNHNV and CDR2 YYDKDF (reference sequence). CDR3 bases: TGTGCCACCAGCAGAGATTTTAGCGGCAACAATGAGCAGTTCTTC. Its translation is CATSRDFSGNNEQFF.

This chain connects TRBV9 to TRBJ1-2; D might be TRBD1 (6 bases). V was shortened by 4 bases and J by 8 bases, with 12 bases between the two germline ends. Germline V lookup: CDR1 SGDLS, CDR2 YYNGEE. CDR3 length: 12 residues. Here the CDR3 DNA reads TGTGCCAGCAGCCCAGGGGTGGGAGGCTACACCTTC. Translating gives CASSPGVGGYTF.